This T cell receptor beta chain comes out of a study of CD8+ T cells in alopecia areata. V was shortened by 5 bases and J by 2 bases, with 7 bases between the two germline ends. This CDR3 region has 12 residues. The germline CDR1 and CDR2 sequences are SQVTM and ANQGSEA. Treatment noted: oral pan-JAK inhibitor, 5-10 mg twice daily. TCR sequencing used cDNA made by reverse transcription of extracted RNA. Method: immunoSEQ multiplex PCR; TCRdb's copy keeps in-frame clones and lacks some. This sample yields 150,000 to 250,000 clones, of which 45% to 75% are seen a single time; approximately 3.5% belongs to the top ten. This clone has just a few counts.

This specimen consisted of CD4+ T cells sorted from blood, obtained at week 4, from a patient treated with tofacitinib. This TCR was recovered from a human donor with alopecia areata. The chain links TRBV29-1 to TRBJ1-5; D is possibly TRBD1 (5 bases). The CDR3 DNA is TGCAGCGTTCAGGGAGGCAATCAGCCCCAGCATTTT. Amino acid sequence: CSVQGGNQPQHF.